The 27 T cell receptor beta chains below all came from one sample that was sequenced in a study of CD8+ T cells in alopecia areata (dated by TCRdb to the late 2010s). The library was obtained by the immunoSEQ multiplex PCR assay. RNA was extracted from all samples and reverse transcribed into cDNA as template for TCR sequencing. TCRdb took over this immuneACCESS table, retaining in-frame rearrangements with V and J assigned. Such tables are incomplete; in checked studies, under half of the missing clones stem from an unresolved V gene, and the remainder is unexplained. This sample shows roughly 120,000 clones, and none of them turns up only once. Around a fifth of the sample comes from the top ten. Specimen: lesional skin. The receptors originated from a C3H/HeJ mouse with alopecia areata. This strain of mice has MHC haplotype H2-k.

This clone appeared a few times. Any gene name here is a mouse gene name. The read stops 4 residues short of the end of the CDR3; the missing end is completed from the germline J gene. The V and J genes are TRBV1 and TRBJ1-1; 9 bases are a match to TRBD1. Germline CDR1 is NSQYPW and CDR2 is LRSPGD (reference sequence). The J segment lost 1 base and the V segment lost 9 bases, leaving 6 bases of the junction unmatched. The length of the CDR3 is 14 residues. This CDR3 reads CTCGQGRGNTEVFF. CDR3 DNA (partial): TGCACCTGTGGACAGGGGAGAGGAAACACA.

About this clone: Mouse gene names apply. The read stops 4 residues short of the end of the CDR3; the missing end is completed from the germline J gene. The chain couples TRBV13-3 to TRBJ1-4; a possible D gene is TRBD1 (6 bases). Between the trimmed V and J ends, which lost 5 bases and 0 bases, there was a span of 14 bases. The CDR3 extends over 16 amino acids. In germline, CDR1 is NNHDY, CDR2 SYVADS. CDR3 in amino acids: CASSLGTTISNERLFF. The CDR3 bases that were read are TGTGCCAGCAGCCTAGGGACAACAATTTCCAACGAA.

With respect to this clone: Mouse gene names apply. The read is 4 residues too short to cover the CDR3 end, so that end is filled in from the germline J gene. The chain recombines TRBV13-3 with TRBJ2-3; TRBD1 might be the D (7 bases). Between the trimmed V and J ends, which lost 2 bases and 0 bases, there was a span of 13 bases. CDR3 length: 16 amino acids. Germline V CDR1 and CDR2: NNHDY, SYVADS. The CDR3 bases that were read are TGTGCCAGCAGTGAAGCAGGGGGGTCTAGTGCAGAA. It encodes CASSEAGGSSAE. The whole CDR3 sequence is CASSEAGGSSAETLYF.

The table lists this clone with a few counts. Gene names and germline refer to mouse. The read gets to within 4 residues of the CDR3 end, and the germline J gene fills in the rest. The V gene is TRBV16, the J gene TRBJ2-1; 8 bases are a match to TRBD2. The germline V gene has CDR1 SGHSA and CDR2 FRNQAP. This CDR3 region has 15 residues. This CDR3 reads CASSLDEGGRAEQFF. The CDR3 DNA, read in part, is TGTGCAAGCAGCTTAGATGAGGGGGGGCGCGCT.

In the case of this clone: These gene names are mouse names. The CDR3 extends 4 residues past the end of the read, so its final part is completed from the germline J gene. The rearrangement joins TRBV19 to TRBJ2-1; tentatively, D is TRBD2 (5 bases). V dropped 6 bases and J dropped 0 bases, with 7 bases sitting between them. Germline V CDR1 and CDR2: FNHDT, SITEND (reference sequence). The CDR3 is 13 residues long. The CDR3 spells CASTGLNYAEQFF. The CDR3 DNA, read in part, is TGTGCCAGCACCGGACTTAACTATGCT. The full variable domain, its missing parts supplied by reference TRBV19 and TRBJ2-1, is GGIITQTPKFLIGQEGQKLTLKCQQNFNHDTMYWYRQDSGKGLRLIYYSITENDLQKGDLSEGYDASREKKSSFSLTVTSAQKNEMAVFLCASTGLNYAEQFFGPGTRLTVL.

The table lists this clone with a few counts. TCRdb lists a protein that is different at residue 13 from the translated DNA; the protein given here uses the DNA translation. The gene names here belong to mouse. Partial CDR3 DNA: TGCACCTGCAGTGCAGATCAGGGGATAATTGGAAATACG. Its translation: CTCSADQGIIGNT. The complete CDR3 reads CTCSADQGIIGNTLYF. The V gene is TRBV1, the J gene TRBJ1-3; D is possibly TRBD1 (6 bases). The observed sequence ends 3 residues before the CDR3 terminus, with the missing tail filled in from the germline J gene. V lost 0 bases and J 3 bases, leaving 12 bases between the germline ends. The germline V gene encodes CDR1 NSQYPW and CDR2 LRSPGD (reference sequence). There are 16 residues in the CDR3. Complete variable domain (other parts from reference TRBV1 and TRBJ1-3): VTLLEQNPRWRLVPRGQAVNLRCILKNSQYPWMSWYQQDLQKQLQWLFTLRSPGDKEVKSLPGADYLATRVTDTELRLQVANMSQGRTLYCTCSADQGIIGNTLYFGEGSRLIVV.

There are a few counts of this clone. These gene names are mouse names. From the germline J gene comes the end of the CDR3, since the read stops 4 residues before it. Within the sample, other DNA sequences also encode this same CDR3. The rearrangement joins TRBV13-3 to TRBJ2-5; 8 nucleotides match TRBD2. This CDR3 has 15 residues. Germline V gives CDR1 NNHDY, CDR2 SYVADS. V was pared by 2 bases and J by 0 bases, with 2 bases of the junction left unmatched. Incomplete CDR3 DNA: TGTGCCAGCAGTGACAACTGGGGGAACCAAGAC. Translated, it gives CASSDNWGNQD. The entire CDR3 reads CASSDNWGNQDTQYF.

A remark on this clone: Mouse gene names and germline throughout. The DNA read from the CDR3 is TGTGCCAGCAGTGATGGGTGGGGGTCTGCAGAA. Protein product: CASSDGWGSAE. The full CDR3 sequence reads CASSDGWGSAETLYF. The chain combines TRBV13-3 with TRBJ2-3, with a possible D match to TRBD2 (6 bases). The missing CDR3 end, 4 residues past where the read stops, is filled in from the germline J gene. Germline V gene sequence: CDR1 NNHDY, CDR2 SYVADS. The CDR3 covers 15 residues. Trimming left V 0 bases short and J 2 bases short, with 10 bases between.

This clone appeared a few times. Each gene name is a mouse one. The read comes to an end 4 residues before the CDR3 does, leaving the germline J gene to fill in the end. The rearrangement uses TRBV1 and TRBJ2-7; 11 bases are shared with TRBD2. This CDR3 is built from 17 residues. Germline V lookup: CDR1 NSQYPW, CDR2 LRSPGD (reference sequence). CDR3 bases read: TGCACCTGCAGTGCAGGCGGACTGGGGGGCCTCCCTGAT. Residues: CTCSAGGLGGLPD. The complete CDR3 protein is CTCSAGGLGGLPDEQYF. The variable domain in full, completed from reference TRBV1 and TRBJ2-7, reads VTLLEQNPRWRLVPRGQAVNLRCILKNSQYPWMSWYQQDLQKQLQWLFTLRSPGDKEVKSLPGADYLATRVTDTELRLQVANMSQGRTLYCTCSAGGLGGLPDEQYFGPGTRLTVL.

A word on this clone: Mouse gene names and germline throughout. Sequencing ends 4 residues short of the CDR3 end; the germline J gene provides the rest. This chain links TRBV13-3 with TRBJ2-4; 7 bases are a match to TRBD1. The CDR3 has 13 residues. The germline V gene encodes CDR1 NNHDY and CDR2 SYVADS. The DNA read from the CDR3 is TGTGCCAGCAGTCGGGACAGCCTAAAC. Protein product: CASSRDSLN. The complete CDR3 reads CASSRDSLNTLYF. Full variable domain (outside the CDR3, taken from reference TRBV13-3 and TRBJ2-4): EAAVTQSPRSKVAVTGGKVTLSCHQTNNHDYMYWYRQDTGHGLRLIHYSYVADSTEKGDIPDGYKASRPSQENFSLILELASLSQTAVYFCASSRDSLNTLYFGAGTRLSVL.

Concerning this clone itself: The genes and germline here are from mouse. CDR3 DNA, as far as it was read: TGTGCCAGCAGCAATACAGGGAACTCC. This sequence encodes CASSNTGNS. The whole CDR3 sequence reads CASSNTGNSDYTF. The chain recombines TRBV19 with TRBJ1-2; the D gene is possibly TRBD1 (6 bases). Sequencing ends 4 residues short of the CDR3 end; the germline J gene provides the rest. This CDR3 contains 13 residues. Germline V gives CDR1 FNHDT, CDR2 SITEND (reference sequence). The V gene lost 5 bases and the J gene lost 2 bases, with 10 bases spanning the gap. Full variable domain (outside the CDR3, taken from reference TRBV19 and TRBJ1-2): GGIITQTPKFLIGQEGQKLTLKCQQNFNHDTMYWYRQDSGKGLRLIYYSITENDLQKGDLSEGYDASREKKSSFSLTVTSAQKNEMAVFLCASSNTGNSDYTFGSGTRLLVI.

This clone has only a few counts. The protein given in TCRdb and the translation of the DNA differ at residue 12, and the sequence presented here derives from the DNA. Mouse names are used for the genes. The read ends 3 residues shy of where the CDR3 ends; the end is completed using the germline J gene. The chain has TRBV19 and TRBJ1-3, with 7 bases fitting TRBD1. Germline-derived CDR1 and CDR2 are FNHDT and SITEND (reference sequence). The CDR3 is made up of 15 amino acids. V shed 4 bases and J 6 bases; nucleotides not matched to a gene: 10. The CDR3 DNA, read in part, is TGTGCCAGCAGTCCTTCGACAGGGAGGGAAAATACG. It translates to CASSPSTGRENT. The whole CDR3 protein reads CASSPSTGRENTLYF.

To note about this clone: Gene names refer to mouse genes. The read halts 4 residues ahead of the CDR3 end, with the missing end drawn from the germline J gene. The chain couples TRBV13-3 to TRBJ2-5, with 10 bases matching TRBD2. Germline CDR1 NNHDY, CDR2 SYVADS. The CDR3 length is 16 residues. The CDR3: CASSDGLGGAGDTQYF. CDR3 DNA (partial): TGTGCCAGCAGTGATGGACTGGGGGGCGCCGGAGAC.

A word on this clone: Mouse names are used for the genes. The observed sequence ends 4 residues before the CDR3 terminus, with the missing tail filled in from the germline J gene. The chain carries TRBV13-1 and TRBJ2-3; possible D gene TRBD1, 6 bases. Germline V CDR1 and CDR2: NSHNY, SYGAGN. This CDR3 is 16 amino acids long. The V gene lost 1 base and the J gene lost 0 bases, with 12 bases spanning the gap. The sequenced CDR3 bases are TGTGCCAGCAGTGATCCGGACAGTCTTAGTGCAGAA. Amino acid sequence: CASSDPDSLSAE. The CDR3 in its entirety is CASSDPDSLSAETLYF.

In the case of this clone: Gene names and germline refer to mouse. The CDR3 spells CASSDGLVRYEQYF. CDR3 bases read: TGTGCCAGCAGTGATGGACTGGTTCGATAT. This rearrangement joins TRBV13-1 to TRBJ2-7; perhaps TRBD2 as D (6 bases). The DNA ends 4 residues before the CDR3 does, and the rest of the CDR3 is filled in from the germline J gene. The germline V gene encodes CDR1 NSHNY and CDR2 SYGAGN. This CDR3 is 14 amino acids long.

About this clone itself: These gene names are mouse names. The observed sequence ends 4 residues before the CDR3 terminus, with the missing tail filled in from the germline J gene. The chain carries TRBV19 and TRBJ1-4; unclear D gene. This CDR3 spans 13 amino acids. Trimming shortened V by 5 bases and J by 3 bases, and 8 bases separated the two germline ends. The germline gives CDR1 FNHDT, CDR2 SITEND (reference sequence). The DNA read from the CDR3 is TGTGCCAGCAGAAGACAAACCAACGAA. It yields the protein CASRRQTNE. The whole CDR3 protein reads CASRRQTNERLFF.

On this clone itself: Germline and genes: mouse. The DNA ends 4 residues before the CDR3 does, and the rest of the CDR3 is filled in from the germline J gene. This chain connects TRBV16 to TRBJ2-1; D is possibly TRBD1 (7 bases). The CDR3 runs 14 residues. In germline, CDR1 is SGHSA, CDR2 FRNQAP. The CDR3 bases that were read are TGTGCAAGCAGCTTGGGAGGGGGCTGGGCT. Translation gives CASSLGGGWA. The full CDR3 reads CASSLGGGWAEQFF. The complete variable domain, with remaining parts taken from reference TRBV16 and TRBJ2-1, reads NAGVIQTPRHKVTGKGQEATLWCEPISGHSAVFWYRQTIVQGLEFLTYFRNQAPIDDSGMPKERFSAQMPNQSHSTLKIQSTQPQDSAVYLCASSLGGGWAEQFFGPGTRLTVL.

In its sample, this clone was seen a few times. Mouse gene names apply. The CDR3 goes on 4 residues after the read ends, and that part is filled in from the germline J gene. The chain is built from TRBV1 and TRBJ2-7, with a tentative D call TRBD1 (6 bases). Trimming removed 1 base at V and 3 bases at J, with 10 bases between. Germline-derived CDR1 and CDR2 are NSQYPW and LRSPGD (reference sequence). This CDR3 spans 14 amino acids. CDR3 DNA, as far as it was read: TGCACCTGCAGTGCAGTGGGACAAAACTAT. Its protein product is CTCSAVGQNY. The CDR3 in its entirety is CTCSAVGQNYEQYF.

This clone has just a few counts. Genes and germline are mouse. Coverage ceases 4 residues before the CDR3 finishes, and the germline J gene fills in the end. V is TRBV13-2 and J is TRBJ2-1; TRBD2 is a possible D gene (6 bases). V was clipped by 3 bases and J by 3 bases, with 10 bases between them. This CDR3 has 14 residues. Per germline, CDR1 NNHNN and CDR2 SYGAGS (reference sequence). The sequenced part of the CDR3 DNA is TGTGCCAGCGGTGGGGGACTTTTCTATGCT. Translating gives CASGGGLFYA. The whole CDR3 sequence is CASGGGLFYAEQFF.

This clone was observed at least ten times. Mouse names are used for the genes. The CDR3 loop is CASSDGGRGEVFF. The CDR3 DNA, read in part, is TGTGCCAGCAGTGACGGGGGGCGCGGA. The chain combines TRBV13-3 with TRBJ1-1; D perhaps matches TRBD1 (6 bases). The read terminates 4 residues before the CDR3 end, so the remaining end is supplied by the germline J gene. CDR3 length: 13 residues. Germline lookup yields CDR1 NNHDY and CDR2 SYVADS.

This clone showed up many times. Gene names denote mouse genes. The CDR3 goes on 4 residues after the read ends, and that part is filled in from the germline J gene. The V call is TRBV13-3, the J call TRBJ2-1, with 7 bases lining up with TRBD1. With 2 bases clipped from V and 0 bases from J, the junction kept 5 bases outside the gene matches. CDR3 length: 16 amino acids. The germline CDR1 and CDR2 sequences are NNHDY and SYVADS. CDR3 DNA (partial): TGTGCCAGCAGTGAAGTTACAGGGGCTAACTATGCT. It encodes CASSEVTGANYA. The CDR3 in full is CASSEVTGANYAEQFF.

As regards this clone: The genes are named according to mouse. The missing CDR3 end, 4 residues past where the read stops, is filled in from the germline J gene. The chain has TRBV13-3 and TRBJ2-3; no clear D. The V gene's germline CDR1 is NNHDY and CDR2 SYVADS. The CDR3 runs 11 residues. Trimming pared 9 bases from V and 1 base from J, leaving 6 bases between. The DNA read from the CDR3 is TGTGCCACCCTCGGTGCAGAA. This sequence encodes CATLGAE. In full, the CDR3 reads CATLGAETLYF.

Comment on this clone: The genes and germline here are from mouse. The read halts 4 residues ahead of the CDR3 end, with the missing end drawn from the germline J gene. The chain is built from TRBV19 and TRBJ2-7; 8 nucleotides match TRBD2. The CDR3 consists of 14 residues. With 6 bases clipped from V and 0 bases from J, the junction kept 5 bases outside the gene matches. Germline assignment: CDR1 FNHDT and CDR2 SITEND (reference sequence). The CDR3 sequence: CASTTGASSYEQYF. The sequenced part of the CDR3 DNA is TGTGCCAGCACGACTGGGGCGAGCTCCTAT.

This clone appeared many times. Germline and genes: mouse. The read is 4 residues too short to cover the CDR3 end, so that end is filled in from the germline J gene. In the same sample, other DNA sequences code for this CDR3. This chain joins TRBV13-3 and TRBJ2-7; maybe TRBD1 (5 bases). CDR3 length: 15 amino acids. The V and J ends lost 0 bases and 0 bases respectively, with 10 bases between them. Germline lookup yields CDR1 NNHDY and CDR2 SYVADS. CDR3 sequence reads: CASSDATGSSYEQYF. The sequenced CDR3 bases are TGTGCCAGCAGTGATGCCACAGGAAGCTCCTAT.

This clone has just a few counts. Genes and germline are mouse. With the read ending 4 residues before the CDR3 end, the germline J gene is used to fill in that end. The chain uses TRBV13-3 and TRBJ2-4; 9 bases are shared with TRBD1. From germline, CDR1 is NNHDY and CDR2 SYVADS. The CDR3 has 14 residues. The CDR3 DNA, read in part, is TGTGCCAGCAGTGGGGGACAGGGTGGAAAC. Encoded protein: CASSGGQGGN. The full CDR3 sequence reads CASSGGQGGNTLYF.

This clone was recorded at least ten times. Genes here carry mouse names. The read ends 4 residues before the CDR3 terminus; that terminus is restored from the germline J gene. The chain recombines TRBV13-3 with TRBJ2-5, with 7 nucleotides matching TRBD1. Losses at the gene ends were 5 bases for V and 2 bases for J; bases not matched to a gene: 8. This CDR3 is 15 amino acids long. From germline, CDR1 is NNHDY and CDR2 SYVADS. The CDR3 loop reads CASRLRDSAQDTQYF. CDR3 bases read: TGTGCCAGCAGACTCCGGGACAGCGCCCAAGAC.

This clone was observed a few times. The gene names here belong to mouse. The read ends 4 residues shy of where the CDR3 ends; the end is completed using the germline J gene. The J gene is TRBJ2-7, the V gene TRBV19, with 10 bases lining up with TRBD1. The V and J ends lost 5 bases and 0 bases, in that order; junction bases with no gene match: 2. Germline lookup yields CDR1 FNHDT and CDR2 SITEND (reference sequence). The CDR3 totals 14 residues. The CDR3 bases that were read are TGTGCCAGCAGGGGACAGGGGAGCTCCTAT. As protein: CASRGQGSSY. The complete CDR3 protein is CASRGQGSSYEQYF.